A single sample is the source of the 15 T cell receptor beta chains below, sequenced in a study of blood T cell repertoires in COVID-19. Profiled with immunoSEQ multiplex PCR; TCRdb holds only in-frame clones, not every one. Found here are roughly 15,000 clones, roughly 80% of them singletons; the top ten hold 30% to 35%. Material for sequencing was peripheral blood. All receptors derive from a man in his sixties or seventies with active or convalescent COVID-19.

The chain combines TRBV10-3 with TRBJ2-3; 13 bases line up with TRBD2. This CDR3 region has 16 residues. The V gene end was trimmed by 10 bases and the J gene end by 4 bases; junction bases not matched to a gene: 11. Germline V CDR1 and CDR2: ENHRY, SYGVKD. CDR3 in amino acids: CATNEPGLAGSDTQYF. In nucleotides, the CDR3 is TGTGCCACTAACGAACCGGGACTAGCGGGATCAGATACGCAGTATTTT.

V gene TRBV19 combines with J gene TRBJ1-1, with 8 bases aligning to TRBD1. V was clipped by 6 bases and J by 2 bases; unmatched bases: 8. CDR1 is LNHDA, CDR2 SQIVND, per germline (reference sequence). This CDR3 region has 15 residues. The CDR3 sequence is CASSTAGTGNTEAFF. In DNA form, the CDR3 reads TGTGCCAGTAGCACCGCGGGGACAGGCAACACTGAAGCTTTCTTT.

This rearrangement joins TRBV18 to TRBJ2-1; 12 nucleotides match TRBD1. The CDR3 has 17 residues. Trimming cost V 6 bases and J 8 bases; bases outside gene matches: 14. Germline values: CDR1 KGHSH, CDR2 LQKENI. The DNA for the CDR3 is TGTGCCAGCTCCCCTAAAGGGGGACAGGGGGCAATATATGAGCAGTTCTTC. It is translated as CASSPKGGQGAIYEQFF.

This chain connects TRBV28 to TRBJ1-2, with D perhaps TRBD1 (6 bases). The CDR3 sequence is 13 residues long. V dropped 6 bases and J dropped 5 bases, with 13 bases sitting between them. Germline-derived CDR1 and CDR2 are MDHEN and SYDVKM. CDR3 coding DNA: TGTGCCAGCAGGGGCGACACAGGGTATGGCTACACCTTC. As protein: CASRGDTGYGYTF.

The gene calls are TRBV5-1 and TRBJ2-3, with D perhaps matching TRBD2 (6 bases). V lost 7 bases to trimming and J lost 0 bases, with 12 bases between them. The CDR3 totals 14 residues. The germline V gene has CDR1 SGHRS and CDR2 YFSETQ. CDR3 protein: CASARGGSTDTQYF. The CDR3 region has the DNA TGCGCCAGCGCTCGTGGAGGGAGCACAGATACGCAGTATTTT.

The V and J genes are TRBV5-4 and TRBJ1-2, with 7 bases fitting TRBD1. Trimming removed 0 bases from V and 4 bases from J; junction bases left unmatched: 15. The CDR3 runs 18 residues. CDR1 SGHNT and CDR2 YYREEE come from the germline V gene (reference sequence). The CDR3 is CASSLGGTVSTSGYGYTF. In DNA, the CDR3 is TGTGCCAGCAGCTTGGGGGGGACAGTGAGTACCTCAGGCTATGGCTACACCTTC.

The genes are TRBV4-1 and TRBJ1-1, with a weak D call TRBD1 (6 bases). The V gene's germline CDR1 is MGHRA and CDR2 YSYEKL. CDR3 length equals 16 residues. The germline V and J ends were trimmed by 0 bases and 5 bases, with 16 bases remaining between them. The CDR3 reads CASSQEGVARGTEAFF. The CDR3 bases are TGCGCCAGCAGCCAAGAAGGGGTTGCCAGGGGTACTGAAGCTTTCTTT.

The chain is built from TRBV11-2 and TRBJ1-2, with D possibly matching TRBD1 (6 bases). This CDR3 has 16 residues. The V gene lost 5 bases and the J gene lost 8 bases, with 24 bases spanning the gap. CDR1 and CDR2 from the germline V gene are SGHAT and FQNNGV. CDR3 DNA: TGTGCCAGCAGCCCCTCCCAGGCAGGGGCTCTGGGGGGCTACACCTTC. Protein sequence: CASSPSQAGALGGYTF.

A few counts support this clone. The chain carries TRBV15 and TRBJ2-6, with D unclear. The CDR3 contains 14 residues. V was shortened by 8 bases and J by 4 bases, with 12 bases between the two germline ends. Per germline, CDR1 LNHNV and CDR2 YYDKDF (reference sequence). The CDR3 is CATATTYGANVLTF. In nucleotides, the CDR3 is TGTGCCACCGCTACTACTTACGGGGCCAACGTCCTGACTTTC.

The rearrangement uses TRBV7-2 and TRBJ1-1, with D perhaps matching TRBD1 (5 bases). V was cut by 4 bases and J by 2 bases, with 11 bases left in between. Germline V gives CDR1 SGHTA, CDR2 FQGNSA. CDR3 length: 14 amino acids. As DNA, the CDR3 is TGTGCCAGCAGCTCCAGACAGAGAAACACTGAAGCTTTCTTT. Protein product: CASSSRQRNTEAFF. The full variable domain, with the rest looked up from reference TRBV7-2 and TRBJ1-1, is GAGVSQSPSNKVTEKGKDVELRCDPISGHTALYWYRQSLGQGLEFLIYFQGNSAPDKSGLPSDRFSAERTGGSVSTLTIQRTQQEDSAVYLCASSSRQRNTEAFFGQGTRLTVV.

The chain recombines TRBV7-2 with TRBJ1-2; 10 nucleotides align to TRBD1. Germline assignment: CDR1 SGHTA and CDR2 FQGNSA. The CDR3 is made up of 16 amino acids. V was clipped by 8 bases and J by 7 bases; unmatched bases: 16. The CDR3 sequence is CASSARDRGQYIGYTF. The CDR3 DNA sequence: TGTGCCAGCTCCGCCAGGGACAGGGGCCAATATATTGGCTACACCTTC.

The rearrangement links TRBV6-5 to TRBJ2-7; 9 bases are a match to TRBD2. Germline CDR1 reads MNHEY; CDR2 reads SVGAGI. Trimming at V came to 7 bases and at J to 1 base, leaving 2 bases not matched to a gene. The CDR3 contains 13 residues. For the CDR3, the DNA is TGTGCCAGCACCGCGGGAGGGTCCTACGAGCAGTACTTC. Translating it yields CASTAGGSYEQYF.

This clone was recorded only once. The V gene is TRBV5-5, the J gene TRBJ1-6; no clear D. CDR1 and CDR2 from the germline V gene are SGHKS and YYEKEE (reference sequence). The germline V and J ends were trimmed by 0 bases and 12 bases, with 19 bases remaining between them. The CDR3 is 16 residues long. This CDR3 is CASSLGGAPGAEPLHF. The CDR3 DNA reads TGTGCCAGCAGCTTGGGGGGTGCCCCAGGAGCGGAACCCCTCCACTTT.

This sequence joins TRBV5-1 and TRBJ2-1, with 16 nucleotides matching TRBD2. Trimming removed 0 bases from V and 0 bases from J; junction bases left unmatched: 3. CDR1 and CDR2 (germline): SGHRS, YFSETQ. The CDR3 has 19 residues. The CDR3 spells CASSLDGTSGGASYNEQFF. As DNA, the CDR3 is TGCGCCAGCAGCTTGGACGGGACTAGCGGGGGGGCCTCCTACAATGAGCAGTTCTTC.

This clone was observed once. This chain connects TRBV30 to TRBJ1-5, with D unresolved. Germline V gene lookup returns CDR1 GTSNPN and CDR2 SVGIG (reference sequence). Trimming stripped 0 bases from V and 3 bases from J, with 15 bases between. The CDR3 is 16 amino acids. This CDR3 reads CAWSVGSARNNQPQHF. The CDR3, as DNA: TGTGCCTGGAGTGTTGGTTCCGCCAGGAACAATCAGCCCCAGCATTTT.